This T cell receptor (beta chain) originates from a study of CD8 T cells in ankylosing spondylitis. Making the TCR beta libraries involved quantitative 5'-RACE with molecular barcodes. TCRdb passed the 5' RACE reads through MiXCR, listing each CDR3 protein once. The sample consists of over 400,000 distinct CDR3 sequences, roughly 26% of them appearing once. This CDR3 region has 15 residues. Germline CDR1 reads SGHAT; CDR2 reads FQNNGV. With 5 bases clipped from V and 7 bases from J, the junction kept 7 bases outside the gene matches. Findings and caveats of the study: Reports of some motif variants in reactive arthritis synovial fluid and blood predate this one. Characteristic of ankylosing spondylitis blood, it appeared, was a TCR beta motif comprising eight highly homologous variants. Enrichment of disease-linked clones was reportedly significant in matched ankylosing spondylitis synovial fluid. Disease-linked clones had a CD8+ phenotype and relatively low frequency in peripheral blood.

A note on this clonotype: Its antigen remains unidentified.

This sequence was found in a male donor with ankylosing spondylitis. What was sequenced was blood, either unsorted or a sorted T cell fraction (not recorded which). The chain employs TRBV11-2 and TRBJ2-1; 11 bases agree with TRBD2. CDR3 sequence: CASSATGLAENEQFF. The CDR3 DNA reads TGTGCCAGCAGCGCGACGGGACTAGCGGAAAATGAGCAGTTCTTC.